The 21 T cell receptor beta chains in this list originate from one sample, sequenced in a study of blood T cells in healthy people across ages. Using a J-beta primer mix together with a sample-barcoded 5' primer, a second PCR was run for roughly 7 to 12 cycles. Each CDR3 protein gets one entry after TCRdb re-called the 5' RACE reads with MiXCR. The table has roughly 1.9 million distinct CDR3 sequences, roughly 43% seen once. The sequencing input was blood. The source of these receptors is a human donor in good health.

The count of this clonotype is one. V gene TRBV27 combines with J gene TRBJ2-4, with 8 bases fitting TRBD2. The J call may be in error: the DNA end matches TRBJ2-7 better. CDR1 is MNHEY and CDR2 is SMNVEV in the germline V gene (reference sequence). CDR3 length: 15 residues. Here the CDR3 reads CASSLYSGAIYEQYF. The DNA of the CDR3 is TGTGCCAGCAGTTTGTATAGCGGGGCGATATACGAGCAGTACTTC.

This clonotype turned up a few times. The chain couples TRBV20-1 to TRBJ2-3, with 14 bases aligning to TRBD2. The ends lost 4 bases at V and 8 bases at J; junction bases unmatched: 5. Looked up from germline, CDR1 is DFQATT and CDR2 is SNEGSKA (reference sequence). This CDR3 is built from 14 residues. CDR3 bases: TGCAGTGCTACGACTAGCGGGGGGGCCGGTACGCAGTATTTT. Translated: CSATTSGGAGTQYF.

The sample holds a few counts of this clonotype. This chain links TRBV29-1 with TRBJ2-5; D is unclear. The CDR3 is 15 amino acids. Per the germline V gene, CDR1 is SQVTM and CDR2 is ANQGSEA. Trimming removed 0 bases from V and 5 bases from J, with 16 bases in between. The CDR3 DNA reads TGCAGCGTTGAAGATAGGTACAGTCCTACGGAGACCCAGTACTTC. This encodes CSVEDRYSPTETQYF.

In this sample, this clonotype turned up once. V and J are TRBV21-1 and TRBJ2-7; no DNA check was done on the table's D call, TRBD1. TRBV21-1 is classified as a pseudogene. The CDR3 extends over 18 amino acids. The CDR3 nucleotides are TGTGCCAGCAGCTCCCGAAGGGGGTCAATAGAGACTGCCTACGAGCAGTACTTC. This translates into CASSSRRGSIETAYEQYF.

This clonotype was seen a handful of times. This chain uses TRBV9 with TRBJ2-1; D might be TRBD1 (5 bases). Trimming removed 0 bases from V and 3 bases from J, with 16 bases in between. The germline V gene has CDR1 SGDLS and CDR2 YYNGEE. This CDR3 is 17 amino acids long. CDR3 residues: CASSVARGKTDYNEQFF. Written as DNA, the CDR3 is TGTGCCAGCAGCGTAGCAAGGGGAAAAACGGACTACAATGAGCAGTTCTTC.

This clonotype was counted a single time. The CDR3 DNA follows: TGTGCCATCAGTGGGACAGTTTCTGGAAACACCATATATTTT. Translating gives CAISGTVSGNTIYF. The chain links TRBV10-3 to TRBJ1-3, with D possibly being TRBD1 (6 bases). Germline loops: CDR1 ENHRY, CDR2 SYGVKD. The CDR3 has 14 residues. Trimming cost V 4 bases and J 1 base, with 8 bases left between them.

The V gene is TRBV29-1, the J gene TRBJ1-3, with TRBD1 as a possible D gene (5 bases). From germline, CDR1 is SQVTM and CDR2 ANQGSEA. V was cut by 6 bases and J by 0 bases, with 12 bases left in between. The CDR3 contains 14 residues. The CDR3 DNA is TGCAGCGTCGCCCGGGACCCCTCTGGAAACACCATATATTTT. This translates into CSVARDPSGNTIYF.

This clonotype has more than one count but fewer than ten. V is TRBV6-2 or TRBV6-3 and J is TRBJ2-5; D is possibly TRBD2 (6 bases). Trimming shortened V by 6 bases and J by 5 bases, and 16 bases separated the two germline ends. The germline CDR1 and CDR2 sequences are MNHEY and SVGEGT. This CDR3 has 14 residues. Here the CDR3 reads CASRDGDWRETQYF. The DNA for the CDR3 is TGTGCCAGCAGAGACGGGGACTGGAGGGAGACCCAGTACTTC.

This clonotype turned up a few times. The V and J genes are TRBV5-1 and TRBJ2-1; 9 nucleotides line up with TRBD2. Unmatched junction bases numbered 9, after V lost 1 base and J lost 7 bases. The germline gives CDR1 SGHRS, CDR2 YFSETQ. The CDR3 is made up of 16 amino acids. CDR3 DNA sequence: TGCGCCAGCAGCTTGTTCGCGGGGGGGTTAGTGAATGAGCAGTTCTTC. This codes for CASSLFAGGLVNEQFF.

This chain links TRBV6-2 or TRBV6-3 with TRBJ1-2, with D possibly being TRBD1 (5 bases). Trimming stripped 5 bases from V and 7 bases from J, with 20 bases between. Germline CDR1 MNHEY, CDR2 SVGEGT. This CDR3 comprises 15 residues. The CDR3 is CASSRPMSGAGGYTF. CDR3 DNA: TGTGCCAGCAGTCGCCCCATGTCCGGGGCAGGTGGCTACACCTTC.

This clonotype occurred once. The chain uses TRBV6-2 or TRBV6-3 and TRBJ2-7; TRBD1 might be the D (6 bases). Trimming took 4 bases from V and 0 from J, leaving 16 bases between them. The length of the CDR3 is 16 residues. Germline CDR1 is MNHEY and CDR2 is SVGEGT. The CDR3 loop is CASSLNEGGDSYEQYF. The CDR3 region has the DNA TGTGCCAGCAGTTTAAATGAAGGGGGTGACTCCTACGAGCAGTACTTC.

This clonotype has more than one count but fewer than ten. This chain links TRBV10-3 with TRBJ2-7, with D perhaps TRBD1 (6 bases). Germline V gives CDR1 ENHRY, CDR2 SYGVKD. The CDR3 has 14 residues. Trimming cost V 8 bases and J 0 bases, with 14 bases left between them. CDR3 nucleotides: TGTGCCATCCGAGGGACAACTCACTCCTACGAGCAGTACTTC. As protein: CAIRGTTHSYEQYF.

The chain is built from TRBV7-2 and TRBJ2-1; 7 bases are shared with TRBD1. This CDR3 has 14 amino acids. Trimming cost V 3 bases and J 9 bases; bases outside gene matches: 8. Germline values: CDR1 SGHTA, CDR2 FQGNSA. CDR3 region: CASSLNRQGIEQFF. CDR3 coding DNA: TGTGCCAGCAGCTTGAATCGACAGGGTATTGAGCAGTTCTTC.

This clonotype has more than one count but fewer than ten. The chain couples TRBV4-2 to TRBJ2-1, with 7 nucleotides matching TRBD2. V was pared by 4 bases and J by 8 bases, with 11 bases of the junction left unmatched. There are 15 residues in the CDR3. The germline V gene encodes CDR1 LGHNA and CDR2 YNFKEQ. The CDR3 here is CASSPRTSLVDEQFF. The DNA for the CDR3 is TGTGCCAGCAGCCCCAGGACTAGTTTGGTGGATGAGCAGTTCTTC.

The chain is built from TRBV20-1 and TRBJ2-3; D possibly corresponds to TRBD1 (7 bases). CDR1 and CDR2 (germline): DFQATT, SNEGSKA (reference sequence). The CDR3 spans 14 residues. With 4 bases removed from V and 7 bases from J, the gap between germline ends came to 18 bases. The CDR3 region has the DNA TGCAGTGCTAAACGACAGGGACTTAAGAATACGCAGTATTTT. This translates into CSAKRQGLKNTQYF.

This clonotype occurred a few times. In nucleotides, the CDR3 is TGTGCCAGCAGGCCACAGGGACACAATCAGCCCCAGCATTTT. Its protein product is CASRPQGHNQPQHF. This chain connects TRBV12-3 or TRBV12-4 to TRBJ1-5, with D perhaps TRBD1 (6 bases). CDR3 size: 14 residues. V dropped 6 bases and J dropped 3 bases, with 12 bases sitting between them.

To note about this clonotype: The junction and the germline gene differ at one end; a read error may be behind it. V gene TRBV20-1 combines with J gene TRBJ1-5; 7 bases map to TRBD1. CDR1 and CDR2 (germline): DFQATT, SNEGSKA (reference sequence). The length of the CDR3 is 16 residues. The CDR3 protein is CSTSAGQSYSNQPQHF. The DNA of the CDR3 is TGCAGTACTAGCGCGGGACAGTCCTATAGCAATCAGCCCCAGCATTTT.

This clonotype is a singleton in its sample. This chain joins TRBV7-6 and TRBJ2-1, with D perhaps matching TRBD2 (5 bases). The CDR3 spans 13 residues. V lost 1 base, J lost 15 bases, and 16 bases lay in between. The germline CDR1 and CDR2 sequences are SGHVS and FNYEAQ. CDR3 bases: TGTGCCAGCAGCTTAGTTACGATGGGCCGGGGGTTCTTC. Amino acids: CASSLVTMGRGFF.

V and J are TRBV20-1 and TRBJ2-5; 12 bases are shared with TRBD2. The CDR3 consists of 14 residues. Unmatched junction bases numbered 6, after V lost 6 bases and J lost 4 bases. CDR1 and CDR2 from the germline V gene are DFQATT and SNEGSKA (reference sequence). The CDR3 DNA follows: TGCAGTGCAATAACTAGCGGGGGGCGAGAGACCCAGTACTTC. Protein sequence: CSAITSGGRETQYF.

This clonotype was seen more than once but under ten times. The DNA for the CDR3 is TGCAGCGTTGAAGATCCCCTCGCCTTCCGGGGCAATGAGCAGTTCTTC. It specifies CSVEDPLAFRGNEQFF. The chain uses TRBV29-1 and TRBJ2-1; D might be TRBD2 (5 bases). CDR1 SQVTM and CDR2 ANQGSEA come from the germline V gene. V gave up 0 bases and J gave up 6 bases, with 18 bases separating them. The CDR3 spans 16 residues.

This clonotype was counted only a few times. The chain links TRBV29-1 to TRBJ1-1; D may be TRBD1 (5 bases). The length of the CDR3 is 13 residues. Per germline, CDR1 SQVTM and CDR2 ANQGSEA. V lost 7 bases, J lost 5 bases, and 17 bases lay in between. The CDR3 is CSGSEGMGTEAFF. As DNA, the CDR3 is TGCAGCGGTTCAGAGGGGATGGGGACTGAAGCTTTCTTT.